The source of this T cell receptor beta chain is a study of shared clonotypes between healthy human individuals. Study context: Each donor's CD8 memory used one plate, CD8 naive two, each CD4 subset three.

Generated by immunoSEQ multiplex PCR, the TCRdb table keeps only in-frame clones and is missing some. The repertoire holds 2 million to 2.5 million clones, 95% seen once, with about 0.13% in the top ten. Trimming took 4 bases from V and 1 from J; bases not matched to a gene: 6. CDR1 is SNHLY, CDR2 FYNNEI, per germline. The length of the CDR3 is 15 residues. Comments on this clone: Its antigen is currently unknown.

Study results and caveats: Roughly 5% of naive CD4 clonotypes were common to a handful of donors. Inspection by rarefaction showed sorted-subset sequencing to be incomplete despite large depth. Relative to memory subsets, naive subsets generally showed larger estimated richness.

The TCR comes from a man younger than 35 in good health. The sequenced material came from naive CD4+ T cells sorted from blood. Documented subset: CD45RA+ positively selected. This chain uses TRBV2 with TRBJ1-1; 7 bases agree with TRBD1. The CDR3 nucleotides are TGTGCCAGCAGTGCATACAGGGGTCAGAACACTGAAGCTTTCTTT. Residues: CASSAYRGQNTEAFF.